Shown below are 31 T cell receptor beta chains from a single sample sequenced in a study of post-analysis software for immune sequencing data. Broader study findings: Comparison of patients with controls showed five TRBV segments more frequent in patients, TRBV5-6, TRBV5-1 and TRBV20-1 among them.

Sequencing libraries made from TCR beta cDNA carried unique molecular identifiers. TCRdb re-analysed the PCR reads in MiXCR, keeping a single row per CDR3 protein. The sample contains about 210,000 distinct CDR3 sequences, around 30% of which appear only once. These receptors have no known antigen. The sequencing input was blood. All receptors derive from a girl younger than 18 with multiple sclerosis.

This clonotype appeared many times. The CDR3 loop reads CASSFTKASEAFF. The CDR3 DNA follows: TGTGCCAGCAGTTTTACAAAAGCTTCTGAAGCTTTCTTT. The gene calls are TRBV27 and TRBJ1-1; D gene uncertain. Germline V lookup: CDR1 MNHEY, CDR2 SMNVEV (reference sequence). V was trimmed by 3 bases and J by 6 bases, leaving 11 bases between them. This CDR3 has 13 amino acids.

Only a few counts were recorded for this clonotype. The CDR3 sequence: CSATAAPPYEQYF. The DNA for the CDR3 is TGCAGTGCTACGGCAGCACCACCATACGAGCAGTACTTC. The chain combines TRBV20-1 with TRBJ2-7; the D is unclear. Germline V gene sequence: CDR1 DFQATT, CDR2 SNEGSKA (reference sequence). CDR3 length: 13 residues. Trimming shortened V by 4 bases and J by 4 bases, and 14 bases separated the two germline ends.

The chain combines TRBV2 with TRBJ2-2, with TRBD2 identical over 13 bases. This CDR3 comprises 17 residues. V shed 4 bases, J shed 3 bases, and the junction held 5 bases outside the gene matches. In germline, CDR1 is SNHLY, CDR2 FYNNEI. The CDR3 DNA follows: TGTGCCAGCAGTGGGACTAGCGGGGGTAGGGACACCGGGGAGCTGTTTTTT. This gives the protein CASSGTSGGRDTGELFF.

In this sample, this clonotype turned up many times. The chain couples TRBV5-1 to TRBJ2-3; TRBD2 aligns across 7 bases. V shed 4 bases, J shed 0 bases, and the junction held 11 bases outside the gene matches. The length of the CDR3 is 17 residues. The germline V gene encodes CDR1 SGHRS and CDR2 YFSETQ. CDR3 residues: CASSRGDALLSTDTQYF. The CDR3 bases are TGCGCCAGCAGCCGGGGGGACGCCCTCTTGAGCACAGATACGCAGTATTTT.

This clonotype was seen only a few times. An end of the junction differs from the germline gene, which may be a read error. CDR3 amino acids: CATSRDFRGRDEKRFF. The CDR3, as DNA: TGTGCCACCAGCAGAGATTTCCGGGGGCGCGATGAAAAACGGTTTTTT. V gene TRBV15 combines with J gene TRBJ1-4; a weak D match, TRBD1 (6 bases). The CDR3 runs 16 residues. Germline V CDR1 and CDR2: LNHNV, YYDKDF (reference sequence).

The J gene is TRBJ1-5, the V gene TRBV12-3 or TRBV12-4; 8 nucleotides agree with TRBD1. V shed 6 bases and J 1 base; nucleotides not matched to a gene: 5. CDR3 length: 15 amino acids. In DNA form, the CDR3 reads TGTGCCAGCAGGCCGACAGGGGCGAGCAATCAGCCCCAGCATTTT. This gives the protein CASRPTGASNQPQHF.

The chain employs TRBV7-6 and TRBJ2-1; TRBD1 might be the D (5 bases). Germline lookup yields CDR1 SGHVS and CDR2 FNYEAQ. V gave up 1 base and J gave up 10 bases, with 11 bases separating them. The CDR3 spans 13 residues. CDR3 DNA sequence: TGTGCCAGCAGCTTAGGCCAGGGCCCAGAGCAGTTCTTC. Its protein is CASSLGQGPEQFF.

The chain carries TRBV20-1 and TRBJ1-6; TRBD1 agrees at 7 bases. The CDR3 has 14 residues. V trimming: 0 bases; J trimming: 10 bases; junction bases outside the gene matches: 6. Germline lookup yields CDR1 DFQATT and CDR2 SNEGSKA (reference sequence). DNA of the CDR3: TGCAGTGCTAGAGAGGAACAGGGGCGGTCACCCCTCCACTTT. It specifies CSAREEQGRSPLHF.

This clonotype was found many times. The J gene is TRBJ1-2, the V gene TRBV6-5, with TRBD1 matching 11 bases. This CDR3 has 20 amino acids. The V gene's germline CDR1 is MNHEY and CDR2 SVGAGI. V trimming: 2 bases; J trimming: 0 bases; junction bases outside the gene matches: 14. CDR3 amino acids: CASSYNSPWTGGLANYGYTF. CDR3 nucleotide sequence: TGTGCCAGCAGTTACAATTCCCCCTGGACAGGGGGCCTAGCTAACTATGGCTACACCTTC.

This clonotype has only a few counts. A much bigger clone sits one base away, suggesting this may be a read error. This chain joins TRBV27 and TRBJ2-1, with 8 bases fitting TRBD2. The closer fit of TRBJ2-7 to the DNA end suggests the J call may be wrong. Germline CDR1 is MNHEY and CDR2 is SMNVEV (reference sequence). This CDR3 region has 17 residues. The CDR3 loop is CASNGGSGEFSYNEQYF. DNA of the CDR3: TGTGCCAGCAACGGGGGTAGCGGGGAATTCTCCTACAATGAGCAGTACTTC.

The chain uses TRBV5-4 and TRBJ2-1; TRBD2 aligns across 11 bases. The V gene's germline CDR1 is SGHNT and CDR2 YYREEE (reference sequence). This CDR3 comprises 15 residues. The V segment lost 5 bases and the J segment 8 bases; nucleotides outside the gene matches: 9. The CDR3 sequence is CASRIAGGPHDEQFF. The CDR3 bases are TGTGCCAGCAGGATAGCGGGAGGGCCCCACGATGAGCAGTTCTTC. The full variable domain, rest sourced from reference TRBV5-4 and TRBJ2-1, is ETGVTQSPTHLIKTRGQQVTLRCSSQSGHNTVSWYQQALGQGPQFIFQYYREEENGRGNFPPRFSGLQFPNYSSELNVNALELDDSALYLCASRIAGGPHDEQFFGPGTRLTVL.

This clonotype came up a few times. This rearrangement joins TRBV5-1 to TRBJ1-1; 7 bases fit TRBD1. The junction had 16 bases not matched to a gene; V was cut back by 4 bases and J by 4 bases. The CDR3 length is 17 residues. CDR1 is SGHRS, CDR2 YFSETQ, per germline. The CDR3 nucleotides read TGCGCCAGCAGCCTGACGGTCAACAGGGGCGTGAGCACTGAAGCTTTCTTT. Its translation: CASSLTVNRGVSTEAFF.

V gene TRBV12-3 or TRBV12-4 combines with J gene TRBJ2-3, with 8 bases fitting TRBD2. Trimming took 4 bases from V and 5 from J; bases not matched to a gene: 5. The CDR3 loop spans 14 amino acids. CDR3: CASSSPAGGDTQYF. As DNA, the CDR3 is TGTGCCAGCAGTTCCCCCGCGGGGGGAGATACGCAGTATTTT.

The chain employs TRBV3-1 and TRBJ2-1; D unclear. The V end was cut by 4 bases, the J end by 6 bases, with 4 bases between. The germline CDR1 and CDR2 sequences are LGHDT and YNNKEL (reference sequence). CDR3 size: 11 residues. The DNA for the CDR3 is TGTGCCAGCAGCCGCGCCAATGAGCAGTTCTTC. Translated: CASSRANEQFF.

To note about this clonotype: This may come from a read error, since a much larger clone is one base off. This chain joins TRBV27 and TRBJ2-1, with a tentative D call TRBD2 (6 bases). The CDR3 is 15 residues long. Trimming took off 5 bases at V and 5 bases at J, with 16 bases between the two ends. Germline V gives CDR1 MNHEY, CDR2 SMNVEV (reference sequence). CDR3 sequence (DNA): TGTGCCAGCAGTCCCATGACTAGTACCCACAATGAGCAGTTCTTC. The encoded protein is CASSPMTSTHNEQFF.

The rearrangement uses TRBV28 and TRBJ2-6; possibly TRBD1 for D (7 bases). The germline V gene has CDR1 MDHEN and CDR2 SYDVKM. V was pared by 6 bases and J by 1 base, with 16 bases between. The CDR3 is made up of 17 amino acids. In nucleotides, the CDR3 is TGTGCCAGCAGCCCCTGGCAGGGGGGTTCTGGGGCCAACGTCCTGACTTTC. Encoded protein: CASSPWQGGSGANVLTF.

This clonotype was found a few times. The chain carries TRBV3-1 and TRBJ1-2; 7 nucleotides agree with TRBD1. With 0 bases clipped from V and 1 base from J, the junction kept 8 bases outside the gene matches. The CDR3 totals 17 residues. CDR1 is LGHDT and CDR2 is YNNKEL in the germline V gene (reference sequence). The CDR3 DNA sequence: TGTGCCAGCAGCCAAGAAATGGAGGGGGCGGATAACTATGGCTACACCTTC. Protein sequence: CASSQEMEGADNYGYTF.

The chain joins TRBV18 to TRBJ2-7; 9 nucleotides agree with TRBD1. CDR1 and CDR2 from the germline V gene are KGHSH and LQKENI. The CDR3 spans 15 residues. Trimming at V came to 3 bases and at J to 4 bases, leaving 7 bases not matched to a gene. The CDR3 loop is CASSPSGQGTYEQYF. As DNA, the CDR3 is TGTGCCAGCTCACCCTCAGGACAGGGGACTTACGAGCAGTACTTC.

This chain joins TRBV20-1 and TRBJ1-2; the D gene is possibly TRBD1 (5 bases). This CDR3 comprises 13 residues. V shed 0 bases and J shed 4 bases, with 9 bases lying between them. Germline assignment: CDR1 DFQATT and CDR2 SNEGSKA (reference sequence). CDR3 residues: CSARDGAVYGYTF. The CDR3 DNA follows: TGCAGTGCTAGAGATGGGGCAGTCTATGGCTACACCTTC.

V and J are TRBV5-1 and TRBJ2-7, with 16 bases aligning to TRBD2. In germline, CDR1 is SGHRS, CDR2 YFSETQ. CDR3 length: 17 residues. Trimming took 0 bases from V and 7 from J; bases not matched to a gene: 7. Written as DNA, the CDR3 is TGCGCCAGCAGCTTGGAGGGACTAGCGGGAGGGTTTAATGAGCAGTACTTC. Translated: CASSLEGLAGGFNEQYF.

The chain links TRBV18 to TRBJ1-5; 8 bases agree with TRBD1. The CDR3 spans 16 residues. Germline CDR1 KGHSH, CDR2 LQKENI. The junction had 7 bases not matched to a gene; V was cut back by 0 bases and J by 6 bases. CDR3 bases: TGTGCCAGCTCACCACCGGGGACAGGACGCGGTCAGCCCCAGCATTTT. Protein product: CASSPPGTGRGQPQHF.

This clonotype was recorded once. CDR3 nucleotides: TGTGCCAGCAGTTCCGGGACTAGCGGGAGTAATGAGCAGTACTTC. It specifies CASSSGTSGSNEQYF. The chain links TRBV27 to TRBJ2-1; 14 bases are a match to TRBD2. The better agreement between TRBJ2-7 and the DNA end casts doubt on the J call. The CDR3 is made up of 15 amino acids. The germline gives CDR1 MNHEY, CDR2 SMNVEV (reference sequence).

The J gene is TRBJ1-5, the V gene TRBV28; D is perhaps TRBD1 (5 bases). The V and J ends lost 7 bases and 6 bases respectively, with 16 bases between them. Germline V lookup: CDR1 MDHEN, CDR2 SYDVKM. The CDR3 has 14 amino acids. The CDR3: CASNLSTARQPQHF. DNA of the CDR3: TGTGCCAGCAATCTCTCGACAGCGCGTCAGCCCCAGCATTTT.

This clonotype has just a few counts. This chain connects TRBV20-1 to TRBJ1-5; 8 nucleotides line up with TRBD1. V gave up 3 bases and J gave up 5 bases; unmatched junction bases: 6. CDR1 and CDR2 (germline): DFQATT, SNEGSKA (reference sequence). This CDR3 region has 14 residues. In DNA, the CDR3 is TGCAGTGCTAGGGACAGGGTGGAGTATCAGCCCCAGCATTTT. Protein: CSARDRVEYQPQHF.

This clonotype was picked up many times. The genes are TRBV18 and TRBJ1-1, with a tentative D call TRBD1 (5 bases). Trimming shortened V by 6 bases and J by 0 bases, and 17 bases separated the two germline ends. The CDR3 loop spans 16 amino acids. Germline lookup yields CDR1 KGHSH and CDR2 LQKENI. The CDR3 region is CASSSTPDSLNTEAFF. The CDR3 coding sequence is TGTGCCAGCTCGTCAACTCCCGACAGCCTGAACACTGAAGCTTTCTTT.

This clonotype was counted ten times or more. This chain links TRBV28 with TRBJ2-7; 7 bases align to TRBD2. In germline, CDR1 is MDHEN, CDR2 SYDVKM. With 6 bases clipped from V and 6 bases from J, the junction kept 5 bases outside the gene matches. This CDR3 spans 12 amino acids. Written as DNA, the CDR3 is TGTGCCAGCAGGTCTACTAGCGTCGAGCAGTACTTC. Protein: CASRSTSVEQYF.

This clonotype was recorded a few times. The chain employs TRBV28 and TRBJ1-5; 8 nucleotides match TRBD1. CDR1 and CDR2 (germline): MDHEN, SYDVKM. J gave up 6 bases and V 3 bases, and 10 bases lay outside the gene matches. This CDR3 contains 16 residues. This chain's CDR3 is CASSFPKTGASQPQHF. In nucleotides, the CDR3 is TGTGCCAGCAGTTTCCCCAAGACAGGGGCTAGTCAGCCCCAGCATTTT.

The rearrangement links TRBV2 to TRBJ1-3; D may be TRBD1 (5 bases). V was shortened by 4 bases and J by 7 bases, with 17 bases between the two germline ends. CDR1 is SNHLY, CDR2 FYNNEI, per germline. The CDR3 is 15 residues long. The CDR3 DNA follows: TGTGCCAGCAGTGGAGGCAGGGCAACGGATAACACCATATATTTT. This sequence encodes CASSGGRATDNTIYF.

This clonotype showed up just a few times. The chain combines TRBV13 with TRBJ1-2; tentative D call: TRBD1 (6 bases). The CDR3 loop spans 15 amino acids. Trimming removed 5 bases at V and 2 bases at J, with 15 bases between. Germline V gene data show CDR1 as PRHDT and CDR2 as FYEKMQ (reference sequence). The CDR3 bases are TGTGCCAGCAGCACCTCAGGGGCGCAGAACTATGGCTACACCTTC. Amino acids: CASSTSGAQNYGYTF.

Regarding this clonotype: A much larger clone lies a single base off, so this may be a read error. The V gene is TRBV15, the J gene TRBJ2-1; no clear D. Germline CDR1 and CDR2: LNHNV and YYDKDF (reference sequence). The V and J ends lost 0 bases and 11 bases respectively, with 11 bases between them. CDR3 length equals 13 residues. The CDR3 bases are TGTGCCACCAGCAGAGATTGGGGTGGCAAGCAGTTCTTC. It encodes CATSRDWGGKQFF. Complete variable domain (other parts from reference TRBV15 and TRBJ2-1): DAMVIQNPRYQVTQFGKPVTLSCSQTLNHNVMYWYQQKSSQAPKLLFHYYDKDFNNEADTPDNFQSRRPNTSFCFLDIRSPGLGDTAMYLCATSRDWGGKQFFGPGTRLTVL.

The V and J genes are TRBV20-1 and TRBJ1-5; 9 nucleotides agree with TRBD1. From germline, CDR1 is DFQATT and CDR2 SNEGSKA (reference sequence). J lost 0 bases, V lost 7 bases, and 10 bases had no gene match. The CDR3 covers 16 residues. CDR3 bases: TGCAGTGTTGCGGGACAGGGCCTTGGTAGCAATCAGCCCCAGCATTTT. This gives the protein CSVAGQGLGSNQPQHF.